The rows below give T cell receptor beta chains drawn from one sample of a study of OX40 agonist ivuxolimab in advanced cancers. The protocol was immunoSEQ multiplex PCR, while the TCRdb copy is restricted to in-frame clones and leaves out a portion. The table includes tens of thousands of clones, over 70% detected once. The input for sequencing was CD4+ or CD8+ T cells sorted from blood, taken in a trial of the OX40 agonist ivuxolimab. All receptors come from an adult with an advanced solid tumor such as melanoma, head and neck, liver or kidney cancer. Each CDR3 is given with its conserved first and last residue. Fields, in order: clone size, V gene, D gene, J gene, CDR3 protein, CDR3 DNA. A D gene is named only where the DNA matches it firmly. Size is omitted from some rows. Given values are once, few, many or a class for expanded clones.

size: NA
V: TRBV7-2
D: NA
J: TRBJ1-1
CDR3: CASSLMWNTEAFF
DNA: TGTGCCAGCAGCTTGATGTGGAACACTGAAGCTTTCTTT

size: NA
V: TRBV6-5
D: NA
J: TRBJ2-1
CDR3: CASSYRGGLAVGEQFF
DNA: TGTGCCAGCAGTTACAGAGGGGGACTCGCAGTGGGAGAGCAGTTCTTC

size: NA
V: TRBV5-1
D: NA
J: TRBJ2-3
CDR3: CASSLDRSTDTQYF
DNA: TGCGCCAGCAGCTTGGACAGAAGCACAGATACGCAGTATTTT

size: NA
V: TRBV30
D: TRBD2
J: TRBJ2-7
CDR3: CAWSMAGGPFFSYEQYF
DNA: TGTGCCTGGAGTATGGCGGGAGGGCCCTTCTTCTCCTACGAGCAGTACTTC

size: NA
V: TRBV6-1
D: TRBD1
J: TRBJ1-3
CDR3: CASRTQGSANTIYF
DNA: TGTGCCAGCAGAACACAGGGGAGTGCAAACACCATATATTTT

size: few
V: TRBV4-1
D: NA
J: TRBJ2-1
CDR3: CASSQERLNEQFF
DNA: TGCGCCAGCAGCCAAGAGCGTCTGAATGAGCAGTTCTTC

size: NA
V: TRBV6-1
D: NA
J: TRBJ1-5
CDR3: CASSARGFQPQHF
DNA: TGTGCCAGCAGTGCGAGGGGGTTTCAGCCCCAGCATTTT

size: NA
V: TRBV4-2
D: NA
J: TRBJ1-2
CDR3: CASRDQGNHGYTF
DNA: TGTGCCAGCAGAGATCAGGGGAATCACGGCTACACCTTC

size: NA
V: TRBV11-2
D: TRBD1
J: TRBJ1-6
CDR3: CASSSRTGGSSYNSPLHF
DNA: TGTGCCAGCAGCTCGAGGACAGGGGGCAGCTCCTATAATTCACCCCTCCACTTT

size: NA
V: TRBV7-2
D: NA
J: TRBJ2-4
CDR3: CASSLFRPGTAKNIQYF
DNA: TGTGCCAGCAGCTTATTTCGCCCGGGAACAGCCAAAAACATTCAGTACTTC

size: NA
V: TRBV6-5
D: NA
J: TRBJ2-3
CDR3: CASSRAQGTQYF
DNA: TGTGCCAGCAGCCGGGCCCAAGGTACGCAGTATTTT

size: NA
V: TRBV19
D: NA
J: TRBJ2-5
CDR3: CASSWSAAEETQYF
DNA: TGTGCCAGTAGTTGGTCGGCAGCCGAAGAGACCCAGTACTTC

size: NA
V: TRBV6-1
D: NA
J: TRBJ1-5
CDR3: CASSVAYQPQHF
DNA: TGTGCCAGCAGTGTTGCATATCAGCCCCAGCATTTT

size: NA
V: TRBV5-5
D: NA
J: TRBJ1-5
CDR3: CASSRDQPRQGQPQHF
DNA: TGTGCCAGCAGCCGAGATCAGCCCCGGCAGGGTCAGCCCCAGCATTTT

size: NA
V: TRBV6-5
D: NA
J: TRBJ1-2
CDR3: CASKGQGYGYTF
DNA: TGTGCCAGCAAGGGGCAGGGCTATGGCTACACCTTC

size: NA
V: TRBV5-1
D: TRBD1
J: TRBJ1-2
CDR3: CASSQGQGYGYTF
DNA: TGCGCCAGCAGCCAGGGACAGGGCTATGGCTACACCTTC

size: NA
V: TRBV2
D: NA
J: TRBJ2-5
CDR3: CASSPQVGETQYF
DNA: TGTGCCAGCAGTCCACAGGTCGGGGAGACCCAGTACTTC

size: few
V: TRBV7-8
D: NA
J: TRBJ2-1
CDR3: CASSLGGPGAYNEQFF
DNA: TGTGCCAGCAGCTTAGGGGGCCCCGGGGCATACAATGAGCAGTTCTTC

size: NA
V: TRBV15
D: NA
J: TRBJ1-3
CDR3: CATSRASGNTIYF
DNA: TGTGCCACCAGCAGAGCATCTGGAAACACCATATATTTT

size: NA
V: TRBV7-6
D: TRBD2
J: TRBJ2-5
CDR3: CASSSMTSGQETQYF
DNA: TGTGCCAGCAGCTCTATGACTAGCGGGCAAGAGACCCAGTACTTC

size: NA
V: TRBV7-2
D: TRBD1
J: TRBJ2-7
CDR3: CASSFQTGVSYEQYF
DNA: TGTGCCAGCAGCTTCCAGACAGGGGTTTCCTACGAGCAGTACTTC

size: NA
V: TRBV19
D: NA
J: TRBJ1-1
CDR3: CASSPKGSTEAFF
DNA: TGTGCCAGTAGCCCTAAAGGTTCCACTGAAGCTTTCTTT

size: NA
V: TRBV7-2
D: NA
J: TRBJ2-5
CDR3: CASSLAKETQYF
DNA: TGTGCCAGCAGCTTAGCCAAAGAGACCCAGTACTTC